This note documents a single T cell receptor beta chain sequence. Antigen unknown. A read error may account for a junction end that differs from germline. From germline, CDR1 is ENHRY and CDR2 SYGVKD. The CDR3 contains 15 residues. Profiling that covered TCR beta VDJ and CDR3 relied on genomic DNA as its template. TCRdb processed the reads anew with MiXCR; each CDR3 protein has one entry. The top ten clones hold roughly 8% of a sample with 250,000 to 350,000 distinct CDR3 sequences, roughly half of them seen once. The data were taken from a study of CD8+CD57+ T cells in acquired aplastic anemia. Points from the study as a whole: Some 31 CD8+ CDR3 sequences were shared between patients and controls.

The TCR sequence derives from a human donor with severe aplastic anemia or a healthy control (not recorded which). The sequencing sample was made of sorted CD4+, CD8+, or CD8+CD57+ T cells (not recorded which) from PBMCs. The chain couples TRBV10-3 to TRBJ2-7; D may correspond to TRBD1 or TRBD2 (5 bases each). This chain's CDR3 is CAISSSRDASCEQYF. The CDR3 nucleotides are TGTGCCATCAGCTCATCAAGGGACGCCTCCTGCGAGCAGTACTTC.